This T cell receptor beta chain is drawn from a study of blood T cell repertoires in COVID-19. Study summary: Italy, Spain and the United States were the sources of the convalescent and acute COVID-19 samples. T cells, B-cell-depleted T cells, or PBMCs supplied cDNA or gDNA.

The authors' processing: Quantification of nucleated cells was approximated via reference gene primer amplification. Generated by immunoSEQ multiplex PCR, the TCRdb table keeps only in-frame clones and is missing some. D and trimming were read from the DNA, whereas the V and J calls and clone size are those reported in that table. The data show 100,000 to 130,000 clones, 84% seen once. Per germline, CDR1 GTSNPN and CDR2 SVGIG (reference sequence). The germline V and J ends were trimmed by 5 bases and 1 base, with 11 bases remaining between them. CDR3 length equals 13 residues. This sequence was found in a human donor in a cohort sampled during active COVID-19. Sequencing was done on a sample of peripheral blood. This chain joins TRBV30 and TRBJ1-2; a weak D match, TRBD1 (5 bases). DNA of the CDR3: TGTGCCTGGGACAGCCTTGATAACTATGGCTACACCTTC. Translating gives CAWDSLDNYGYTF.